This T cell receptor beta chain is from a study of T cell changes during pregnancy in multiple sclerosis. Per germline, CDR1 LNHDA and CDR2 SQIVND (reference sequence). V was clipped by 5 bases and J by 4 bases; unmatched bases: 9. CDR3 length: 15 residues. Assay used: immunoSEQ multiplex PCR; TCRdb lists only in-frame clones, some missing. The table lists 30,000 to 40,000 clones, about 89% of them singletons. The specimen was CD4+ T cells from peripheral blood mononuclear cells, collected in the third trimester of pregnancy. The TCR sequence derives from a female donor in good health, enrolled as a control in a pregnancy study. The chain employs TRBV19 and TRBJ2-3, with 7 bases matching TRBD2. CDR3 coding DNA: TGTGCCAGTAGTCGATGGGGGGGGATATCAGATACGCAGTATTTT. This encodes CASSRWGGISDTQYF.